This T cell receptor (beta chain) emerged from a study of identical twins. CDR1 is MDHEN, CDR2 SYDVKM, per germline. This CDR3 has 15 residues. V shed 5 bases and J shed 0 bases, with 8 bases lying between them. Regarding the study as a whole: Fewer insertions were carried by abundant cord blood beta clonotypes, but none was seen in memory repertoires. There is a chance that invariant MAIT and iNKT cells partially muddied zero-insertion analyses.

TCRdb ran MiXCR on the 5' RACE reads and lists one entry per CDR3 protein. Of 550,000 to 700,000 distinct CDR3 sequences in the sample, less than 25% are singletons; the top ten hold more than 4%. This clonotype showed up just a few times. The antigen is not known. Another study also made use of these data, one on T cells expressing NK-cell markers. That paper states: Top CD8+ clonotypes included the dominant CD3+CD56+NKG2C+ clonotypes in six donors. These clonotypes, the leaders elsewhere, also led the CD3+CD56-NKG2C+ fraction in a handful of donors.

The material sequenced was PBMCs. The TCR sequence derives from a young woman in good health. This rearrangement joins TRBV28 to TRBJ2-6; D is ambiguous. CDR3 loop: CASSRSYSGANVLTF. For the CDR3, the DNA is TGTGCCAGCAGTCGAAGCTACTCTGGGGCCAACGTCCTGACTTTC.